The sequence of this T cell receptor beta chain was determined in a study of T cell responses to AZD1222 COVID-19 vaccine. Study outcomes and limitations: Spike-specific TCR breadth and depth both grew after two AZD1222 doses. Baseline seropositives among AZD1222 recipients totaled only six or seven.

Losses at the gene ends were 5 bases for V and 5 bases for J; bases not matched to a gene: 15. The CDR3 loop spans 16 amino acids. Germline V gene lookup returns CDR1 SGHTA and CDR2 FQGNSA. Data came from immunoSEQ multiplex PCR; TCRdb stores just in-frame clones and leaves some out. The sample has 65,000 or so clones, around 83% seen once. A word on this clone: Its specificity is unknown.

The source material was peripheral blood, sampled on day 0 of AZD1222 vaccination. The chain uses TRBV7-2 and TRBJ2-7, with 7 bases lining up with TRBD2. This TCR was recovered from an adult in good health. The chain's CDR3 is CASSPTGQRGVDEQYF. As DNA, the CDR3 is TGTGCCAGCAGCCCGACTGGCCAGCGGGGTGTCGACGAGCAGTACTTC.